Sequencing of this TCR beta chain was carried out in a study of cytomegalovirus exposure and HLA in healthy donors. Broader study findings: By a later analysis, the bulk of CMV-associated TCR beta chains appeared HLA-restricted.

Points on this clone: Its specificity is unknown.

PCR was performed using 60 Vbeta and 13 Jbeta primers. Assay used: immunoSEQ multiplex PCR; TCRdb lists only in-frame clones, some missing. The table includes approximately 180,000 clones, about four fifths detected once. This CDR3 contains 14 residues. V shed 5 bases and J 5 bases; nucleotides not matched to a gene: 4. Germline V gene sequence: CDR1 SGHRS, CDR2 YFSETQ. The rearrangement links TRBV5-1 to TRBJ2-5; 12 bases fit TRBD2. This receptor was obtained from a man younger than 40 in good health and CMV-seropositive. The material sequenced was PBMCs. Here the CDR3 reads CASRYGTSGETQYF. CDR3 sequence (DNA): TGCGCCAGCAGATACGGGACTAGCGGGGAGACCCAGTACTTC.